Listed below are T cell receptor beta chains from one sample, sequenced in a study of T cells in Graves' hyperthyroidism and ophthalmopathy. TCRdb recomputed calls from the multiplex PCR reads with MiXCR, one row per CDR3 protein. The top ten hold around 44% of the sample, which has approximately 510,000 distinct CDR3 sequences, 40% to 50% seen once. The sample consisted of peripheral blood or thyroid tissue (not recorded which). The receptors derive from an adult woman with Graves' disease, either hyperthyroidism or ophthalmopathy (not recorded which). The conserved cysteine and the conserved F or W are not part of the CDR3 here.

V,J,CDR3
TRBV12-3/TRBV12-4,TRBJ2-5,ASSAGGRETQY
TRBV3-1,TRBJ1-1,ASSHYPRQSMNTEAF
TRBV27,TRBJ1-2,ASSQMGGKHGYT
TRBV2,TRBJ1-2,ASSDDYPNYGYT
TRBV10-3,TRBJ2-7,ASRNPEGGSYEQY
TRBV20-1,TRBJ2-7,SARETSSYEQY
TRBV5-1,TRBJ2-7,ASSLGGTAIYEQY
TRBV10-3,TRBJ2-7,ASRTGTSVSYEQY
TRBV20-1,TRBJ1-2,SASSDRADGYT
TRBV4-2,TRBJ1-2,ASSTRDTSLLYGYT
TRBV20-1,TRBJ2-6,SGTPGHQLPGANVLT
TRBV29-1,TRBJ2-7,SVEDRAAYEQY
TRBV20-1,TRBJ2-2,SARDLSGKGDGELF
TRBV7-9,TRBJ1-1,AWSPGTGWVGTEAF
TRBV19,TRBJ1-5,ASSIGQVGNQPQH
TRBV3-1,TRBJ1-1,ASSFRDRGGTEAF
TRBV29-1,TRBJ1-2,SVRSGYT
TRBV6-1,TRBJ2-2,ASSYRTRNTGELF
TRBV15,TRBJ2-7,ATSRDLESSYEQY
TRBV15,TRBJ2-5,ATSSGVRETQY
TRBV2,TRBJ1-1,ASKANTEAF
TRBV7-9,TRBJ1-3,ASSFRGGNTIY
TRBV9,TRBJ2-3,ASSVGTSLSTDTQY
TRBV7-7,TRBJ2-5,ASSRGLAPQETQY
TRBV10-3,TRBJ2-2,ATKQRKDDTGELF
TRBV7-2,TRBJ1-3,ASTPNGNSGNTIY
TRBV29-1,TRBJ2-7,SVLTGTGGGEQY
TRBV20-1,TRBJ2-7,SASELAGGKYEQY
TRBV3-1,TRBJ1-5,ASSQGGQGVQPQH
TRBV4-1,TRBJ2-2,ASSQDSGFAGELF
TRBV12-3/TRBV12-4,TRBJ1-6,ASSFGGAGSPLH
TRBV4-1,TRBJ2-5,ASRLAGGPMETQY
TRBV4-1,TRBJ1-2,ASSEAPSGHYGYT
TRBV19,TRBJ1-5,ASSDPLRGIQPQH
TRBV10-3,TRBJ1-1,AIKETGEATEAF
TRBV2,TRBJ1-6,ASVRGQYNSPLH
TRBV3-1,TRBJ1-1,ASSHRQNTEAF
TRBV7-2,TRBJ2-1,ASSPPTSGAFEQF
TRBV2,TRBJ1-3,ASSEGQYDTIY
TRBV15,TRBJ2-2,ATGGYGSGELF
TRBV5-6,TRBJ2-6,ASSLFLTSGANVLT
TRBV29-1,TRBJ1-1,SVAGDGTLNTEAF
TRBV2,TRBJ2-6,ASSTGIGANVPT
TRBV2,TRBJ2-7,ASERGTSGYEQY
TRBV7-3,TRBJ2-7,ASSPRGQGSHEQY
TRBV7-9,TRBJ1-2,ASTQGGDGGYT
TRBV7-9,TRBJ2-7,ASSPGQGLHEQY
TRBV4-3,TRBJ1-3,ASSQDPVSGNTIY
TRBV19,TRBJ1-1,ASSILGRGTEAF
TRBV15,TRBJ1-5,ATSPHNQPQH
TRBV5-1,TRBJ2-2,ASSFAGSVSTGELF
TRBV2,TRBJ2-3,ASTAGRSDTQY
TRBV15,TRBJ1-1,ATSRAGAPGTEAF
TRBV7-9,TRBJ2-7,ASSTRDTSYEQY
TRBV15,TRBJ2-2,ATSRDSGPRRTGELF